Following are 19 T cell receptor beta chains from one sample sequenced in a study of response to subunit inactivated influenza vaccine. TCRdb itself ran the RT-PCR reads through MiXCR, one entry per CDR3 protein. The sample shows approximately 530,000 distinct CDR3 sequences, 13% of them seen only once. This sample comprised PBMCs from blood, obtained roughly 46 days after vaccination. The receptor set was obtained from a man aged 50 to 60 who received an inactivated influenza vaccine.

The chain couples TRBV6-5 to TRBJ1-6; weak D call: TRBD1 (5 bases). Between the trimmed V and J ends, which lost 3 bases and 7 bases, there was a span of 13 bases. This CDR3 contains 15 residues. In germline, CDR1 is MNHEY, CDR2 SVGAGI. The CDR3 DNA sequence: TGTGCCAGCAGTTATGAAGGGGAACGAAATTCACCCCTCCACTTT. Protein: CASSYEGERNSPLHF.

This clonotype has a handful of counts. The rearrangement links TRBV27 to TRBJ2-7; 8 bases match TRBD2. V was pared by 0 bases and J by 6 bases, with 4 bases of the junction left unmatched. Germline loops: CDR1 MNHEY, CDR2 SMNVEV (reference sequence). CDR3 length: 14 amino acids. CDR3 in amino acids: CASSLSGLAGEQYF. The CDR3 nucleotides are TGTGCCAGCAGTTTATCCGGACTAGCCGGCGAGCAGTACTTC.

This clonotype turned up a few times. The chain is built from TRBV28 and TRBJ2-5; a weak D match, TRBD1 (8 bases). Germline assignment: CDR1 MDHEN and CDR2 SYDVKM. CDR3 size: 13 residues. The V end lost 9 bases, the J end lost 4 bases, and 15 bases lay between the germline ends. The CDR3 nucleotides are TGTGCCAGTACAGGGGGGAGGGGAGAGACCCAGTACTTC. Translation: CASTGGRGETQYF.

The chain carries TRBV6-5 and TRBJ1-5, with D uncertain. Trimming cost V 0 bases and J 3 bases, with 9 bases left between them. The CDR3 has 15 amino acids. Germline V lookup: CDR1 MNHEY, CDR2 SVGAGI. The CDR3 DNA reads TGTGCCAGCAGTTACTCGAGACGGATCAATCAGCCCCAGCATTTT. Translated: CASSYSRRINQPQHF.

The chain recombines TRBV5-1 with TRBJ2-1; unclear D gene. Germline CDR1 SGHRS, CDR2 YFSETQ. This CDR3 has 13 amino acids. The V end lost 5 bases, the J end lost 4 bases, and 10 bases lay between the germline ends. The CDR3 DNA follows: TGCGCCAGCAGTAATGATGGTTACAATGAGCAGTTCTTC. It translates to CASSNDGYNEQFF.

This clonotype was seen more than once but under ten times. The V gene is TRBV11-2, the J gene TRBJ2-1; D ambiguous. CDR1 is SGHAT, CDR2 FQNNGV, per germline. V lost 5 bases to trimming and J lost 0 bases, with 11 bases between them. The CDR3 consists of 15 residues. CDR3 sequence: CASSATASSYNEQFF. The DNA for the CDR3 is TGTGCCAGCAGCGCCACTGCGAGCTCCTACAATGAGCAGTTCTTC.

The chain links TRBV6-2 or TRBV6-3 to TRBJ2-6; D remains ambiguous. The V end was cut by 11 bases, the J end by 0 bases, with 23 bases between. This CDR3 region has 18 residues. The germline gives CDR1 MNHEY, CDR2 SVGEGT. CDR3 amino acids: CASQTPIGRSSGANVLTF. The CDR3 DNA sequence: TGTGCCTCCCAGACCCCAATCGGGCGGAGCTCTGGGGCCAACGTCCTGACTTTC.

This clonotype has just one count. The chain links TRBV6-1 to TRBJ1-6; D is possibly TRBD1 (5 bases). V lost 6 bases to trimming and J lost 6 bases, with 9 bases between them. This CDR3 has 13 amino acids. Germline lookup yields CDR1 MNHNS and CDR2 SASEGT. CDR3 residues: CASSSDSNSPLHF. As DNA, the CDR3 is TGTGCCAGCAGCTCCGACAGTAATTCACCCCTCCACTTT.

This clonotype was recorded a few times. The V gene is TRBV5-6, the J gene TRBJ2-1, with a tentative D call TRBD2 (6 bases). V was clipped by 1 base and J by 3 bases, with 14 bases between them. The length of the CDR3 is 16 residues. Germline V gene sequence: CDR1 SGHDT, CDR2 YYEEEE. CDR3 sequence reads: CASSLFTGLLYNEQFF. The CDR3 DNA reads TGTGCCAGCAGCTTGTTTACGGGACTCCTCTACAATGAGCAGTTCTTC. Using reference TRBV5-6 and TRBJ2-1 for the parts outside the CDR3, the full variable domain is DAGVTQSPTHLIKTRGQQVTLRCSPKSGHDTVSWYQQALGQGPQFIFQYYEEEERQRGNFPDRFSGHQFPNYSSELNVNALLLGDSALYLCASSLFTGLLYNEQFFGPGTRLTVL.

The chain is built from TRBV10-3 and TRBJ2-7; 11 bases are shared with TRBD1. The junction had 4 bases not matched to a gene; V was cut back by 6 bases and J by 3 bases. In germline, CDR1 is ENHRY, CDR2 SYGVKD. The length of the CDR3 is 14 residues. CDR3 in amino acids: CAISPGTGGYEQYF. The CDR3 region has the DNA TGTGCCATCAGCCCCGGGACAGGGGGCTACGAGCAGTACTTC.

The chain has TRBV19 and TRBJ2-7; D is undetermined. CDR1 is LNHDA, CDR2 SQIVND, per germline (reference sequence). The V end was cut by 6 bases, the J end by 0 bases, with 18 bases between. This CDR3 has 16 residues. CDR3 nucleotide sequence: TGTGCCAGTAGCCCGACCCCAGGTTCCCCCTCCTACGAGCAGTACTTC. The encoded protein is CASSPTPGSPSYEQYF.

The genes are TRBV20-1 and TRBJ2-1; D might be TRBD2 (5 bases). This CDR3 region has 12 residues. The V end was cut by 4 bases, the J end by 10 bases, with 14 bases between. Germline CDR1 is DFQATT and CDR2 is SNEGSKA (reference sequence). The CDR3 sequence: CSATLFRGEQFF. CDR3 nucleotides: TGCAGTGCTACCCTTTTTAGAGGGGAGCAGTTCTTC.

Written as DNA, the CDR3 is TGCGCCAGCAGCCAAGGGCCGGCCGGACTAGCGGGACCCACCGGGGAGCTGTTTTTT. This codes for CASSQGPAGLAGPTGELFF. The rearrangement joins TRBV4-3 to TRBJ2-2; 12 nucleotides line up with TRBD2. Trimming took 1 base from V and 4 from J; bases not matched to a gene: 10. Germline values: CDR1 LGHNA, CDR2 YSLEER. The CDR3 has 19 residues.

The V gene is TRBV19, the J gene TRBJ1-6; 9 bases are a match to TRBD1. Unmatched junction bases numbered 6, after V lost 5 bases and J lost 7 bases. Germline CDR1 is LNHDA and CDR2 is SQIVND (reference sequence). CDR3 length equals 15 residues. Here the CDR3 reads CASSSSTGGNSPLHF. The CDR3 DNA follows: TGTGCCAGTAGTTCGTCCACAGGGGGCAATTCACCCCTCCACTTT. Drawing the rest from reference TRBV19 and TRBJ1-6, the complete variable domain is DGGITQSPKYLFRKEGQNVTLSCEQNLNHDAMYWYRQDPGQGLRLIYYSQIVNDFQKGDIAEGYSVSREKKESFPLTVTSAQKNPTAFYLCASSSSTGGNSPLHFGNGTRLTVT.

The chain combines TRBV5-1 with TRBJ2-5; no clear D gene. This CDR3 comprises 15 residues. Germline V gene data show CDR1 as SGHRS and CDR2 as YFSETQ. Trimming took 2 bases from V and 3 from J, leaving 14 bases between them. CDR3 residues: CASSFHGQIEETQYF. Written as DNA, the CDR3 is TGCGCCAGCAGCTTTCACGGCCAAATAGAAGAGACCCAGTACTTC.

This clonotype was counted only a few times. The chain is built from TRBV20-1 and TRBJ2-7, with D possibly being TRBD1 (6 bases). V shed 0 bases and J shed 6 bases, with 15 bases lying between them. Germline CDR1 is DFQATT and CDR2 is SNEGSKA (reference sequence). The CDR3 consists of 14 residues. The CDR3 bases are TGCAGTGCTAGAGATGGGAACAGGGTTAGCGAGCAGTACTTC. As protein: CSARDGNRVSEQYF.

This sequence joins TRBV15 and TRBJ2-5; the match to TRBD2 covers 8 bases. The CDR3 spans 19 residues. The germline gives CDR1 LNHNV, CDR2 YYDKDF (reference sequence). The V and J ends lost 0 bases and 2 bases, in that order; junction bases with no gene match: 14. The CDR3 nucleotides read TGTGCCACCAGCAGAGATTCGGCCAGCGGGGGCACTCCACAAGAGACCCAGTACTTC. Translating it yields CATSRDSASGGTPQETQYF.

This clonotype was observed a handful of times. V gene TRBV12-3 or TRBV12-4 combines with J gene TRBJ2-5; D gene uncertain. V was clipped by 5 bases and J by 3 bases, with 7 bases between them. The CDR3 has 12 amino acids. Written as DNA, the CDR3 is TGTGCCAGCAGTCACGCGAAAGAGACCCAGTACTTC. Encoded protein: CASSHAKETQYF.

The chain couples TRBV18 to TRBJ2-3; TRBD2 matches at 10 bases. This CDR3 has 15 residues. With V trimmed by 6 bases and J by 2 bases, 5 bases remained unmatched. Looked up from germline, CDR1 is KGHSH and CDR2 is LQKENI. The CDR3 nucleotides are TGTGCCAGCTCCCAAAGCGGGGGGGTCACAGATACGCAGTATTTT. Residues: CASSQSGGVTDTQYF.